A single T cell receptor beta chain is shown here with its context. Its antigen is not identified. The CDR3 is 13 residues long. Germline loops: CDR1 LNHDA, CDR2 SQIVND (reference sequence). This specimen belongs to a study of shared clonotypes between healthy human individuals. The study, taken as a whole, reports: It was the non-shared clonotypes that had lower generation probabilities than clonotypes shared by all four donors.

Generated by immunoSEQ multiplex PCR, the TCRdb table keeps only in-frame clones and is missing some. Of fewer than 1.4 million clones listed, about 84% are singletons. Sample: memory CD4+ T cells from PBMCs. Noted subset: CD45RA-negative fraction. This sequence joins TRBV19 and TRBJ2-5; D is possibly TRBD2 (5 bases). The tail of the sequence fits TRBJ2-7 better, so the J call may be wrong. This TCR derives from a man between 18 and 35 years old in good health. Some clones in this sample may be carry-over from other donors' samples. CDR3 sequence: CASSPGVPYEQYF. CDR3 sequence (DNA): TGTGCCAGTTCCCCCGGGGTACCCTACGAGCAGTACTTC.